This T cell receptor beta chain was recovered during a study of T cell responses to AZD1222 COVID-19 vaccine. Study results and caveats: Vaccine-related CD4 TCRs covered spike, predominating at 160-218 and 743-854. Most donors were white British, females outnumbered males, and clonal diversity was possibly underestimated. Spike-specific TCR breadth rose after two AZD1222 doses, and depth rose as well.

In germline, CDR1 is MNHEY, CDR2 SVGAGI. Trimming at V came to 10 bases and at J to 1 base, leaving 9 bases not matched to a gene. The CDR3 is 14 residues long. Remarks on this clone: No antigen is known for it.

TCRdb keeps only in-frame clones here, not all; method: immunoSEQ multiplex PCR. The sample yields some 170,000 clones, more than 90% seen once. The clonotype originates from an adult in good health. The chain recombines TRBV6-5 with TRBJ1-1, with 7 bases aligning to TRBD1. Sequencing used peripheral blood, obtained on day 0 of AZD1222 vaccination. This chain's CDR3 is CATHKGQTNTEAFF. CDR3 sequence (DNA): TGTGCCACACACAAGGGACAGACGAACACTGAAGCTTTCTTT.